This T cell receptor (beta chain) is from a study of graft-versus-host responses after intestinal transplantation (dated by TCRdb to the early 2020s). For the study in its entirety: Recipients received multivisceral, liver-intestinal, or isolated intestinal transplants. To identify alloreactive clones, pre-transplant mixed lymphocyte reaction products were sequenced and then compared with unstimulated pre-transplant donor and recipient T cells. Every recipient was given anti-thymocyte globulin induction, then maintenance tacrolimus and steroids for 2 to 4 years. A cohort of about 26 intestinal transplant recipients, including one retransplant, was enrolled, and 3 patients lacking pretransplant specimens were excluded. Donor T cell macrochimerism was defined as a peak of at least 4% donor T cells among recipient peripheral blood mononuclear cells. After intestinal transplantation, graft-versus-host and host-versus-graft alloreactive T cell clones in the graft, circulation and bone marrow were tracked using bulk TCR-beta CDR3 sequencing. Rather than going through the commercial service, samples from a few later patients were sequenced in-house on an Illumina MiSeq and processed with MiXCR.

The time point tag for this specimen amounts to: cells obtained before transplantation from donor or recipient. CD3+CD4+ and CD3+CD8+ populations were FACS-sorted from unstimulated pre-transplant donor and recipient cells taken from spleen or lymph nodes. A note on this clone: Its antigen remains unidentified. Qualities for individual bases were not recorded, and no much larger clone is one base off.

Library prep was done by the immunoSEQ multiplex PCR assay. For most patients, genomic DNA was isolated with the Qiagen DNeasy Blood and Tissue Kit and sent frozen to Adaptive Biotechnologies for TCR sequencing. For most patients, genomic DNA was subjected to high-throughput TCR-beta CDR3 sequencing by Adaptive Biotechnologies. Concerning the study's data processing: TCR sequencing data were retrieved from Adaptive's ImmunoSEQ software for some 19 patients, whereas three other patients were processed with MiXCR and VDJtools. CD4 versus CD8 sorting errors were corrected by removing sequences found in both subsets at a frequency ratio below 5:1. Because the origin of CDR3 nucleotide sequences shared between donor and recipient could not be assigned, those sequences were removed. To count as alloreactive, a clone needed at least 2-fold expansion over unstimulated cells and a minimum CFSE-low frequency of 0.002% (template counts) or 0.001% (read counts). A clone was considered mappable if detected in the sequenced pre-transplant spleen, lymph node, or MLR CFSE-low populations of the donor or recipient. The cumulative frequency of alloreactive clones was calculated as a percentage of all sequences, weighted by copy number. TCRdb stores this immuneACCESS table with in-frame sequences only. Part of the clones is absent; in the studies checked, under half of the shortfall reflects unresolved V genes, and no reason is known for the rest. Clone size and the V and J calls come from that table; the DNA yielded D and trimming. Here the sample has fewer than 95,000 clones; 85% to 95% occur a single time. The ten largest clones add up to more than 0.35% of the sample.

Study-level results and caveats: The relatively low number and heterogeneity of intestinal transplant patients limited the conclusions. GvH clones were detected in recipient bone marrow, and some appeared earlier in ileal mucosa or blood, consistent with an intestinal mucosal origin. Patients with donor T cell macrochimerism had high GvH to HvG T cell clonal ratios in their allografts. Peak levels of circulating GvH clones were associated with declines in HvG clones early after transplant.

The sequence derives from a human donor who was the organ donor for an intestinal transplant. Specimen: unstimulated CD8+ T cells sorted from spleen or lymph node cells, collected before transplant.

The CDR3 protein: CASSVKRSEGGYTF. The DNA sequence is TGTGCCAGCAGCGTAAAGAGGAGTGAGGGTGGCTACACCTTC. This chain is built from TRBV9 and TRBJ1-2, with the D gene not confidently named. Taken from the germline V gene, the CDR1 and CDR2 loops are SGDLS and YYNGEE. The trim is 1 base for V and 7 bases for J, with a gap of 14 bases between the germline ends. The CDR3 spans 14 residues, from the cysteine through the phenylalanine. The retained sequence is limited to the CDR3, 42 bases, with the frame set at the first base.